A selection of T cell receptor beta chains follows, all from one sample in a study of T cell responses to AZD1222 COVID-19 vaccine. Produced via immunoSEQ multiplex PCR; TCRdb's table is partial and in-frame only. The sample lists more than 150,000 clones, 75% to 90% occurring once. The input for sequencing was peripheral blood, taken after recovery from COVID-19. The receptors derive from an adult who had recovered from COVID-19. Both conserved end residues are trimmed from each CDR3. The size entry is marked missing in some rows and otherwise reads once, few, many or a size class.

size	V	length	CDR3
-	TRBV3-1/TRBV3-2	9	ASSGHWEQF
-	TRBV29-1	12	SAPRGAFYNEQF
-	TRBV11-3	12	ASSSRSNTGELF
once	TRBV27	12	ASSLSPGNQPQH
few	TRBV11-2	10	ASSSQRGTQY
-	TRBV3-1/TRBV3-2	13	ASSQPGLAHNEQF
-	TRBV11-3	11	ASSFEPVQRQY
-	TRBV7-9	12	ASSFGTGNYGYT
-	TRBV4-3	16	ASSQDEVCKTENSPLH
-	TRBV10-1	10	ASSEPDGEAF
few	TRBV19	10	ASSIDGGEAF
-	TRBV5-4	9	ASSLVETQY
-	TRBV6-5	11	ASRGLAGETQY
-	TRBV27	13	ASSFVSGRGSPLH
-	TRBV4-3	15	ASSQGARRVAGNTIY
-	TRBV6-5	10	ASSPDPSPLH
-	TRBV5-1	12	ASSSGQGAAEAF
once	TRBV7-2	15	ASSLGGGLSGANVLT
-	TRBV2	10	ASSPRTLQLF
-	TRBV12-3/TRBV12-4	11	ASSRGATGELF
-	TRBV27	12	ASSIFGPGNTIY
-	TRBV11-2	12	ASSAAGGFYEQY
-	TRBV21-1	9	AQAESNIQY
-	TRBV19	13	ASSMSGTSNTEAF
once	TRBV6-2/TRBV6-3	13	ASSPSGGNTGELF
-	TRBV6-5	13	ASSYGTGGAETQY
-	TRBV5-1	13	ASSRGQGLIDEQF
once	TRBV6-5	14	ASSYPDRGNNQPQH
-	TRBV7-6	15	ASSPGLAGGPQETQY
-	TRBV7-2	14	ASSSSIAAYQETQY
-	TRBV28	14	ASSFLELQGVRGYT
few	TRBV19	10	ASSMSFDEQF
few	TRBV18	11	ASSPRGDTEAF
-	TRBV28	12	ASSLWREAGELF
-	TRBV19	12	ASSLFEERETQY
once	TRBV2	13	ASSPSVSSGNTIY
-	TRBV29-1	11	SVGDRADTEAF
-	TRBV27	12	ASSDTWVNEKLF
-	TRBV5-1	13	ASSFYGTGEETQY
-	TRBV29-1	8	SGMNTEAF
-	TRBV9	13	ASSASGDTYQPQH